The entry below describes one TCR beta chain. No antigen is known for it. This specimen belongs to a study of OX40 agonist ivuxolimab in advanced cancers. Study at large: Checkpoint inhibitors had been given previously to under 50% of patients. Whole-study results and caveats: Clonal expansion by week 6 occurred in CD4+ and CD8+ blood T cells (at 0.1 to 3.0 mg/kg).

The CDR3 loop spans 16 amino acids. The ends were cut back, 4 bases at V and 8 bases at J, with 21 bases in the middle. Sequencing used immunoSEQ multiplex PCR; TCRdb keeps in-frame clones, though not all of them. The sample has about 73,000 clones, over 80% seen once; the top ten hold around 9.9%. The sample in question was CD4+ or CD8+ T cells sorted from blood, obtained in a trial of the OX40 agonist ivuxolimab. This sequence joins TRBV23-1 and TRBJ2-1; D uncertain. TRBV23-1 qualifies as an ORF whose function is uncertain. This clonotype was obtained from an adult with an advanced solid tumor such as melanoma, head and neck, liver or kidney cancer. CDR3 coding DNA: TGCGCCAGCAGTCGAGCCCAACGCGTCCTCTTTCATGAGCAGTTCTTC. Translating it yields CASSRAQRVLFHEQFF.